The 3 T cell receptor beta chains given below trace back to one sample, sequenced in a study of blood T cell repertoires in COVID-19. Sequenced by immunoSEQ multiplex PCR; TCRdb stores in-frame clones only, minus some. The sample has 75,000 or so clones, roughly four fifths seen once. The source material was peripheral blood. The receptors shown here come from a man aged 55-75 years with acute or convalescent COVID-19.

The chain combines TRBV3-1 (or the pseudogene TRBV3-2) with TRBJ1-1, with TRBD1 matching 9 bases. Trimming at V came to 4 bases and at J to 3 bases, leaving 6 bases not matched to a gene. The germline V gene encodes CDR1 LGHDT and CDR2 YNNKEL (reference sequence). The CDR3 consists of 15 residues. In DNA, the CDR3 is TGTGCCAGCAGCCTTCAGACAGGGGGGGACACTGAAGCTTTCTTT. It is translated as CASSLQTGGDTEAFF.

This chain links TRBV21-1 with TRBJ2-3; TRBD1 was called by the table and not checked on the DNA. TRBV21-1 is noted as a pseudogene. This CDR3 has 14 residues. CDR3 sequence reads: CARGGHPLTDTQYF. Here the CDR3 DNA reads TGTGCCAGAGGTGGGCATCCCCTCACAGATACGCAGTATTTT.

V and J are TRBV2 and TRBJ2-5, with TRBD1 as a possible D gene (8 bases). Germline V gene sequence: CDR1 SNHLY, CDR2 FYNNEI. The germline V and J ends were trimmed by 2 bases and 1 base, with 14 bases remaining between them. The CDR3 runs to 16 residues. The CDR3 DNA reads as TGTGCCAGCAGTGAAACAACAGGGGGGGCCCAAGAGACCCAGTACTTC. As protein: CASSETTGGAQETQYF.